This TCR beta chain originates from a study of metastatic and nonmetastatic thyroid tumors. TCRdb re-called clones from the PCR reads using MiXCR. The sample consists of roughly 25,000 clones, around 20% of them appearing once. Prior to thyroid surgery, none of the patients had received any treatment. CDR3 length: 18 residues. Germline loops: CDR1 SGHRS, CDR2 YFSETQ. V lost 0 bases to trimming and J lost 2 bases; unmatched junction nucleotides: 10. This clone was recorded many times. The chain employs TRBV5-1 and TRBJ2-3; the match to TRBD2 covers 9 bases. The sample comprised blood. The origin of this receptor is a male donor with papillary thyroid cancer or a benign thyroid nodule (not recorded which). Some clones in this sample may be carry-over from other donors' samples. CDR3 bases: TGCGCCAGCAGCTTGGTTGGGCTAGCGGGGAGAAACACAGATACGCAGTATTTT. Protein product: CASSLVGLAGRNTDTQYF.